A selection of T cell receptor beta chains follows, all from one sample in a study of blood T cell repertoires in COVID-19. TCRdb's copy holds only in-frame clones and misses some; the assay was immunoSEQ multiplex PCR. The sample carries 200,000 or so clones, roughly 90% recorded once. The sample was PBMCs or T cells enriched from blood (not recorded which). The receptors originated from a woman between 25 and 40 years old who had recovered from COVID-19. Each CDR3 is given with its conserved first and last residue. D genes are given only for firm matches. Some rows have no size entry. The others give once, few or many, or a class for an expanded clone.

j_gene	len	abundance	d_gene	v_gene	CDR3aa	CDR3nt
TRBJ1-1	15	NA	TRBD1	TRBV10-3	CAISAAGQMNTEAFF	TGTGCCATCAGCGCCGCGGGACAGATGAACACTGAAGCTTTCTTT
TRBJ2-7	16	once	TRBD1	TRBV9	CASSGPQGQGGYEQYF	TGTGCCAGCAGCGGCCCCCAAGGACAGGGTGGCTACGAGCAGTACTTC
TRBJ1-5	13	NA	NA	TRBV19	CASRGAGNQPQHF	TGTGCCAGTAGAGGGGCTGGTAATCAGCCCCAGCATTTT
TRBJ1-5	14	NA	TRBD1	TRBV7-2	CASRMTGSNQPQHF	TGTGCCAGCAGGATGACAGGGTCAAATCAGCCCCAGCATTTT
TRBJ2-1	14	NA	NA	TRBV9	CASGDNEGDNEQFF	TGTGCCAGCGGAGACAATGAGGGGGACAATGAGCAGTTCTTC
TRBJ1-6	15	NA	NA	TRBV6-5	CASSYWGREDSPLHF	TGTGCCAGCAGTTACTGGGGCAGGGAGGATTCACCCCTCCACTTT
TRBJ2-1	12	once	NA	TRBV12-3/TRBV12-4	CASSLVANEQFF	TGTGCCAGCAGTTTAGTGGCCAATGAGCAGTTCTTC
TRBJ2-3	15	NA	NA	TRBV4-1	CASSQEGGSPDTQYF	TGCGCCAGCAGCCAAGAGGGGGGTAGCCCAGATACGCAGTATTTT
TRBJ1-1	16	NA	TRBD1	TRBV19	CASSIQAAAGGTEAFF	TGTGCCAGTAGTATTCAGGCAGCGGCAGGGGGCACTGAAGCTTTCTTT
TRBJ1-2	14	few	TRBD1	TRBV5-1	CASSLASGGGSYTF	TGCGCCAGCAGCTTGGCCTCAGGGGGCGGTAGCTACACCTTC